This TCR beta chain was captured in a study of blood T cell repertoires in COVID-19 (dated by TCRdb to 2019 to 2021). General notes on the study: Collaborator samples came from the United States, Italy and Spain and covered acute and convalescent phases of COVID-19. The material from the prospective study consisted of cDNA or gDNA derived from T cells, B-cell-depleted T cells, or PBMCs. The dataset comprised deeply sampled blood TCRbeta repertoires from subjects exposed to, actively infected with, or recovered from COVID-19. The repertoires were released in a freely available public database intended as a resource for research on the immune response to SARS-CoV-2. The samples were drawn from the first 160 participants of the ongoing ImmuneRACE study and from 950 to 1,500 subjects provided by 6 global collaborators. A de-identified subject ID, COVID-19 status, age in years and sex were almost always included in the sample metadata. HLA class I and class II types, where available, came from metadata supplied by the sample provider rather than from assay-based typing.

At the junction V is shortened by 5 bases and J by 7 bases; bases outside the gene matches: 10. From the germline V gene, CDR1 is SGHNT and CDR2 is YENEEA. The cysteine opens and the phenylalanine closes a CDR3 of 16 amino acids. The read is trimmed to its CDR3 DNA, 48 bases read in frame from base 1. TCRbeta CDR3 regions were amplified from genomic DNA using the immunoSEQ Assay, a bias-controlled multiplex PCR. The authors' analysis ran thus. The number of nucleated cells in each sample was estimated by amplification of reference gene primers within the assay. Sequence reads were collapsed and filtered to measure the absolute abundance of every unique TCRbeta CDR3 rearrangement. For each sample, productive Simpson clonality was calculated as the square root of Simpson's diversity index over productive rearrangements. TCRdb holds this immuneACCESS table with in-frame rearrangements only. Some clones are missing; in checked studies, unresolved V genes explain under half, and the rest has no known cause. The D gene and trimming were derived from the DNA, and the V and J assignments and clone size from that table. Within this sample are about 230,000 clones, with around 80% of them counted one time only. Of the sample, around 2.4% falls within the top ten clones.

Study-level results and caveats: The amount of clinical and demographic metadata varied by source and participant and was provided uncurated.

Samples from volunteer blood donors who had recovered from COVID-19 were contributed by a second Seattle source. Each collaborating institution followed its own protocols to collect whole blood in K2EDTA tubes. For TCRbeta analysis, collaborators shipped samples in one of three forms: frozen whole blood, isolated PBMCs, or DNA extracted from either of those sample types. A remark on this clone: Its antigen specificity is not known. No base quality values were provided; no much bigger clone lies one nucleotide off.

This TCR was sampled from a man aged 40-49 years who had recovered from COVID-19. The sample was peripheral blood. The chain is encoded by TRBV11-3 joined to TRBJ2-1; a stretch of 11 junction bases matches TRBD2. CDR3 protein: CASSRSLAGDGNEQFF. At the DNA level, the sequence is TGTGCCAGCAGCCGCTCACTAGCGGGAGACGGGAATGAGCAGTTCTTC.